Listed below are T cell receptor beta chains from one sample, sequenced in a study of T-cell reconstitution after alpha-beta-depleted transplantation in children. TCRdb re-called the PCR reads with MiXCR, one entry per CDR3 protein. This sample carries roughly 570,000 distinct CDR3 sequences, over 25% of them seen once, and the ten largest clones take 35% to 40%. Sequences were derived from PBMCs, sampled before TCRalphabeta/CD19-depleted stem cell transplant. These receptors were obtained from a boy under three years old with Wiskott-Aldrich syndrome, due to receive a stem cell transplant. Both conserved end residues are part of each CDR3. The order of the fields is V gene, J gene, D gene, clone size, CDR3 DNA, CDR3 protein. A D gene is named only where the DNA matches it firmly. Size is stated for part of the rows, as once, few or many counts, or as a class when the clone is expanded.

V: TRBV20-1; J: TRBJ1-6; D: -; size: once; DNA: TGCAGTGCTAGCGACCCAGGGGCTGAAAATTCACCCCTCCACTTT; CDR3: CSASDPGAENSPLHF
V: TRBV5-1; J: TRBJ2-7; D: TRBD1; size: few; DNA: TGCGCCAGCAGCCCGAGGAGGGACAGGCCAAGCTCCTACGAGCAGTACTTC; CDR3: CASSPRRDRPSSYEQYF
V: TRBV6-5; J: TRBJ2-1; D: TRBD2; size: -; DNA: TGTGCCAGCAGTCGCCACAGCCTAGCGGGAACCTACAATGAGCAGTTCTTC; CDR3: CASSRHSLAGTYNEQFF
V: TRBV4-1; J: TRBJ2-7; D: -; size: -; DNA: TGCGCCAGCAGCCAAGTGGGAGGCAGGGGCTACGAGCAGTACTTC; CDR3: CASSQVGGRGYEQYF
V: TRBV5-1; J: TRBJ2-5; D: -; size: many; DNA: TGCGCCAGCAGCGGAGCAGGATTTCAAGAGACCCAGTACTTC; CDR3: CASSGAGFQETQYF
V: TRBV25-1; J: TRBJ1-1; D: -; size: -; DNA: TGTGCCAGCAGTGACCAGACGAACACTGAAGCTTTCTTT; CDR3: CASSDQTNTEAFF
V: TRBV27; J: TRBJ2-1; D: TRBD1; size: -; DNA: TGTGCCAGCAGTAGCCTATCGGGACAGGGATCGAATGAGCAGTTCTTC; CDR3: CASSSLSGQGSNEQFF
V: TRBV4-1; J: TRBJ1-6; D: -; size: few; DNA: TGCGCCAGCAGCCAAGATCGGGGGGGACACGGGAGCTCCTATAATTCACCCCTCCACTTT; CDR3: CASSQDRGGHGSSYNSPLHF
V: TRBV7-2; J: TRBJ2-7; D: TRBD2; size: few; DNA: TGTGCCAGCAGCTTAGGGACACTAGCGGGAGTTCCGGGCGAGCAGTACTTC; CDR3: CASSLGTLAGVPGEQYF
V: TRBV3-1; J: TRBJ2-7; D: TRBD2; size: few; DNA: TGTGCCAGCAGCCAAGGACTAGCGGAGAGCTACGAGCAGTACTTC; CDR3: CASSQGLAESYEQYF
V: TRBV5-5; J: TRBJ2-2; D: -; size: -; DNA: TGTGCCAGCAGCTGGGACAACACCGGGGAGCTGTTTTTT; CDR3: CASSWDNTGELFF
V: TRBV6-1; J: TRBJ2-6; D: -; size: -; DNA: TGTGCCGGCCTAGGGGCTGGGGCCAACGTCCTGACTTTC; CDR3: CAGLGAGANVLTF
V: TRBV9; J: TRBJ2-1; D: -; size: -; DNA: TGTGCCAGCAGCGTCCAAGGCCCTAGCGCGTCCTACAATGAGCAGTTCTTC; CDR3: CASSVQGPSASYNEQFF
V: TRBV5-1; J: TRBJ2-7; D: TRBD2; size: -; DNA: TGCGCCAGCAGCGTGAGCGGGAGGGAATACTACGAGCAGTACTTC; CDR3: CASSVSGREYYEQYF
V: TRBV7-3; J: TRBJ2-3; D: TRBD2; size: -; DNA: TGTGCCAGCAGTCCGGGGACTAGGCTCACAGATACGCAGTATTTT; CDR3: CASSPGTRLTDTQYF
V: TRBV5-5; J: TRBJ2-1; D: -; size: -; DNA: TGTGCCAGCAGCTTGAACTGGGGGCGGGACAATGAGCAGTTCTTC; CDR3: CASSLNWGRDNEQFF
V: TRBV29-1; J: TRBJ1-2; D: -; size: -; DNA: TGCAGCGTTGACGAACTGGGGACTGGCTATGGCTACACCTTC; CDR3: CSVDELGTGYGYTF
V: TRBV12-3/TRBV12-4; J: TRBJ1-1; D: -; size: -; DNA: TGTGCCAGCAACTTTCAGGGGTTCACTGAAGCTTTCTTT; CDR3: CASNFQGFTEAFF
V: TRBV6-5; J: TRBJ2-7; D: TRBD2; size: -; DNA: TGTGCCAGCAGTTACTCGACTAGCGGGAGAGGCCTCGAGCAGTACTTC; CDR3: CASSYSTSGRGLEQYF
V: TRBV5-1; J: TRBJ2-5; D: TRBD2; size: -; DNA: TGCGCCAGCAGCTGGGGGGCTAGCGGGGAAGAGACCCAGTACTTC; CDR3: CASSWGASGEETQYF
V: TRBV20-1; J: TRBJ2-7; D: -; size: -; DNA: TGCAGTGCTAGAGATCTTGGCCAGGGGGGAACCTACGAGCAGTACTTC; CDR3: CSARDLGQGGTYEQYF
V: TRBV5-1; J: TRBJ2-1; D: TRBD2; size: -; DNA: TGCGCCAGCCATCGCGGCCTGACTAGCGGGGCTTACAATGAGCAGTTCTTC; CDR3: CASHRGLTSGAYNEQFF
V: TRBV3-1; J: TRBJ2-5; D: -; size: few; DNA: TGTGCCAGCAGCCAAGAAGACGGGGAGACCCAGTACTTC; CDR3: CASSQEDGETQYF
V: TRBV9; J: TRBJ2-2; D: -; size: few; DNA: TGTGCCAGCAGGAGGGGGTCGAACACCGGGGAGCTGTTTTTT; CDR3: CASRRGSNTGELFF
V: TRBV7-6; J: TRBJ2-7; D: -; size: -; DNA: TGTGCCAGCAGCCCCGGGGGAGGCTCAGCGGACGAGCAGTACTTC; CDR3: CASSPGGGSADEQYF
V: TRBV28; J: TRBJ1-5; D: TRBD1; size: -; DNA: TGTGCCAGCGGGAGGGACAGGGGGACATATAGCAATCAGCCCCAGCATTTT; CDR3: CASGRDRGTYSNQPQHF
V: TRBV4-1; J: TRBJ1-1; D: -; size: -; DNA: TGCGCCAGCAGCCAAGTACTCGGACGGGTGAACACTGAAGCTTTCTTT; CDR3: CASSQVLGRVNTEAFF
V: TRBV4-2; J: TRBJ2-5; D: TRBD2; size: few; DNA: TGTGCCAGCAGGGCGACTAGCGGGAGTAAAGAGACCCAGTACTTC; CDR3: CASRATSGSKETQYF
V: TRBV6-5; J: TRBJ1-2; D: -; size: -; DNA: TGTGCCAGCAGTTACGGAGACGGGATCTATGGCTACACCTTC; CDR3: CASSYGDGIYGYTF
V: TRBV20-1; J: TRBJ1-5; D: TRBD1; size: -; DNA: TGCAGTGCGAGCGGACAGGGTGGGCAGCCCCAGCATTTT; CDR3: CSASGQGGQPQHF
V: TRBV6-1; J: TRBJ2-1; D: TRBD2; size: few; DNA: TGTGCCAGCAGTGAATGGGGGACTAGCGGGAGAGTGTCCCACAATGAGCAGTTCTTC; CDR3: CASSEWGTSGRVSHNEQFF
V: TRBV9; J: TRBJ1-1; D: -; size: -; DNA: TGTGCCAGCAGCGTAGTAGCTCGGAACACTGAAGCTTTCTTT; CDR3: CASSVVARNTEAFF
V: TRBV20-1; J: TRBJ1-4; D: -; size: once; DNA: TGCAGTGCTAGAGTGTCGGGGGTGGATGAAAAACTGTTTTTT; CDR3: CSARVSGVDEKLFF
V: TRBV10-3; J: TRBJ2-1; D: -; size: -; DNA: TGTGCCATCAGTGATTACGTTAGGGGGGAAGCGTTCTTC; CDR3: CAISDYVRGEAFF
V: TRBV18; J: TRBJ2-1; D: -; size: -; DNA: TGTGCCAGCTCACCATCCATCGGAGACAATGAGCAGTTCTTC; CDR3: CASSPSIGDNEQFF
V: TRBV12-3/TRBV12-4; J: TRBJ2-1; D: TRBD1; size: few; DNA: TGTGCCAGTATAGCCGGGTCAGGGGGCGGCAATGAGCAGTTCTTC; CDR3: CASIAGSGGGNEQFF
V: TRBV5-1; J: TRBJ2-7; D: TRBD2; size: -; DNA: TGCGCCAGCAGCGTTATAGCGGGAGTCTACGAGCAGTACTTC; CDR3: CASSVIAGVYEQYF
V: TRBV4-1; J: TRBJ2-5; D: -; size: -; DNA: TGCGCCAGCATTCTGAAGACCCAGTACTTC; CDR3: CASILKTQYF
V: TRBV5-1; J: TRBJ2-1; D: TRBD2; size: -; DNA: TGCGCCAGCAGCGGGAGGTCCACCACTAGCGGGAGCTCCTACAATGAGCAGTTCTTC; CDR3: CASSGRSTTSGSSYNEQFF
V: TRBV5-1; J: TRBJ2-6; D: -; size: -; DNA: TGCGCCAGCAGCTCCGGGGACGTTTCTGGGGCCAACGTCCTGACTTTC; CDR3: CASSSGDVSGANVLTF
V: TRBV5-1; J: TRBJ1-3; D: -; size: few; DNA: TGCGCCAGCAGCTTGGCCGGCGCATTGCCGTCTGGAAACACCATATATTTT; CDR3: CASSLAGALPSGNTIYF
V: TRBV5-1; J: TRBJ2-7; D: TRBD2; size: -; DNA: TGCGCCAGCAGTATGAGCGGGAGGGCCTTCCGCGAGCAGTACTTC; CDR3: CASSMSGRAFREQYF
V: TRBV5-1; J: TRBJ1-4; D: -; size: few; DNA: TGCGCCAGCAGCTTCCGCGCAGCAACTAATGAAAAACTGTTTTTT; CDR3: CASSFRAATNEKLFF
V: TRBV6-5; J: TRBJ2-2; D: -; size: -; DNA: TGTGCCAGCAGTTCCGCCTCTACCGGGGAGCTGTTTTTT; CDR3: CASSSASTGELFF
V: TRBV27; J: TRBJ2-1; D: TRBD2; size: few; DNA: TGTGCCAGCAGTTTGTCGGGGCTAGCGGTGGGTTATGAGCAGTTCTTC; CDR3: CASSLSGLAVGYEQFF
V: TRBV27; J: TRBJ2-1; D: TRBD2; size: -; DNA: TGTGCCAGCAGTTTTGGACTAGCGGGAGCCCCCGAGCAGTTCTTC; CDR3: CASSFGLAGAPEQFF
V: TRBV5-1; J: TRBJ1-2; D: TRBD1; size: -; DNA: TGCGCCAGCAGTCAAACCCCACCTTCAGGGGGCGGCTATGGCTACACCTTC; CDR3: CASSQTPPSGGGYGYTF
V: TRBV9; J: TRBJ2-5; D: -; size: few; DNA: TGTGCCAGCAGCGTAACTGAACGGGGGGAGACCCAGTACTTC; CDR3: CASSVTERGETQYF